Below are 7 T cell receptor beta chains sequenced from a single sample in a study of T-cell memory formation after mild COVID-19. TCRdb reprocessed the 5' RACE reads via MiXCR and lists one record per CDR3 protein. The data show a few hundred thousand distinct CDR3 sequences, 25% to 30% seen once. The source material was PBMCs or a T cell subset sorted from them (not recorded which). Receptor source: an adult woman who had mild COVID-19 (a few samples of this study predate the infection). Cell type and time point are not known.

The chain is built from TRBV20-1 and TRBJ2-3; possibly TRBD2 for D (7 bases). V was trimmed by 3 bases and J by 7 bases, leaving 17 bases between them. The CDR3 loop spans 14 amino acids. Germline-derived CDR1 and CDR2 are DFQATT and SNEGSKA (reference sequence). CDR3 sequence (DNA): TGCAGTGCTAGTGCGGGGGCCGGCTTGCATACGCAGTATTTT. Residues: CSASAGAGLHTQYF.

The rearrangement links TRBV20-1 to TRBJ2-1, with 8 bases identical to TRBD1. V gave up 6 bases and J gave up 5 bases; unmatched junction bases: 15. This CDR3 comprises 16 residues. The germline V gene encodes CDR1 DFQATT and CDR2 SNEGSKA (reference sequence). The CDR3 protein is CSAIVARTGHNNEQFF. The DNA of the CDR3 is TGCAGTGCCATTGTGGCGCGGACAGGGCATAACAATGAGCAGTTCTTC.

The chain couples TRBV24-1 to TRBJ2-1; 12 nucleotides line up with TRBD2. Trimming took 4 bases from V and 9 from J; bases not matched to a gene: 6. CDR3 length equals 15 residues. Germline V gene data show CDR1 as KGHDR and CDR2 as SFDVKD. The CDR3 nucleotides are TGTGCCACCAGTGACCCTAGCGGGAGGGCCGTTGAGCAGTTCTTC. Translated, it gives CATSDPSGRAVEQFF.

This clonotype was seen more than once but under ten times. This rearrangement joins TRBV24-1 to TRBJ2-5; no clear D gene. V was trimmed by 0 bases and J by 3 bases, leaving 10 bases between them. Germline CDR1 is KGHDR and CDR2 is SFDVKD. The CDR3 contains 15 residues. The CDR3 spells CATSDLQDGEETQYF. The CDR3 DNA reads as TGTGCCACCAGTGATTTGCAGGACGGAGAAGAGACCCAGTACTTC.

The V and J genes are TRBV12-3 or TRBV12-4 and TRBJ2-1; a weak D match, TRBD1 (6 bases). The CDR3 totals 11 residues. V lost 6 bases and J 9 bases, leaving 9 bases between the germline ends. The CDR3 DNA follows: TGTGCCAGCAGGGGGGCGGGTGAGCAGTTCTTC. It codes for CASRGAGEQFF.

This chain's CDR3 is CASRSSSNQPQHF. The CDR3 region has the DNA TGTGCCAGCAGAAGCAGTAGCAATCAGCCCCAGCATTTT. This rearrangement joins TRBV6-1 to TRBJ1-5; D ambiguous. Germline values: CDR1 MNHNS, CDR2 SASEGT. The CDR3 is made up of 13 amino acids. V lost 6 bases, J lost 0 bases, and 6 bases lay in between.

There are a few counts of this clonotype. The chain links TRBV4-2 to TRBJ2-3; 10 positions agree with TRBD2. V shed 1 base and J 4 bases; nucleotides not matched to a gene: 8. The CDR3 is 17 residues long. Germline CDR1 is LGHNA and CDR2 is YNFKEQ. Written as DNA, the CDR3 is TGTGCCAGCAGCCAAGTGGCCAGCGGGGGGGCCGCAGATACGCAGTATTTT. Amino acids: CASSQVASGGAADTQYF.